This TCR beta chain originates from a study of identical twins. Points from the study as a whole: Insertions ran lower in abundant cord blood beta clonotypes, though not in memory repertoires.

Notes on this clonotype: Its antigen is not identified.

All donors were healthy, and all were Caucasian. Each CDR3 protein is one row after TCRdb ran MiXCR on the 5' RACE reads. The profile shows roughly 690,000 distinct CDR3 sequences, 21% of them singletons. Germline CDR1 is SGHDT and CDR2 is YYEEEE. This CDR3 spans 16 amino acids. V dropped 10 bases and J dropped 0; count of bases not matched to a gene: 10. The same data also went into a second study, on T cells expressing NK-cell markers. As reported in that work: Only alpha-beta TCR T cells were sorted in several experiments, using an anti-gamma-delta TCR antibody. These same clonotypes (in four donors) also led the CD3+CD56-NKG2C+ fraction.

The source material was PBMCs. The chain uses TRBV5-6 and TRBJ2-6, with 7 positions matching TRBD2. This sequence was found in a woman between 18 and 29 years old in good health. The CDR3 loop is CAGAGAANSGANVLTF. CDR3 DNA sequence: TGTGCCGGTGCGGGAGCCGCGAACTCTGGGGCCAACGTCCTGACTTTC. The whole variable domain, filled in from reference TRBV5-6 and TRBJ2-6, reads DAGVTQSPTHLIKTRGQQVTLRCSPKSGHDTVSWYQQALGQGPQFIFQYYEEEERQRGNFPDRFSGHQFPNYSSELNVNALLLGDSALYLCAGAGAANSGANVLTFGAGSRLTVL.